Listed below are T cell receptor beta chains from one sample, sequenced in a study of blood T cell repertoires in COVID-19. Data came from immunoSEQ multiplex PCR; TCRdb stores just in-frame clones and leaves some out. The sample lists roughly 45,000 clones; 70% to 85% were seen once. Source material: peripheral blood. The origin of the receptors is a man between 45 and 60 years old with active COVID-19. The CDR3 runs from the conserved cysteine through the conserved F or W. Each record gives: J gene, clone size, V gene, D gene, CDR3 protein, CDR3 DNA. A D gene is named only where the DNA matches it firmly. Only part of the rows carry a size: once, few, many, or a class if the clone is expanded.

>TRBJ2-1|NA|TRBV6-5|NA
CAAEQGTYNEQFF
TGTGCCGCCGAACAGGGGACTTACAATGAGCAGTTCTTC
>TRBJ2-4|NA|TRBV5-1|TRBD1
CASSIDRTGSGNIQYF
TGCGCCAGCAGCATAGACCGGACAGGGTCAGGAAACATTCAGTACTTC
>TRBJ1-3|NA|TRBV11-2|NA
CASSPQVQGTGNTIYF
TGTGCCAGCAGCCCGCAGGTACAGGGAACCGGAAACACCATATATTTT
>TRBJ2-7|NA|TRBV10-2|NA
CASRAGFDEQYF
TGCGCCAGCAGGGCAGGGTTCGACGAGCAGTACTTC
>TRBJ2-1|NA|TRBV10-3|NA
CAISGGDSSYNEQFF
TGTGCCATCAGTGGGGGGGACTCCTCCTACAATGAGCAGTTCTTC
>TRBJ2-2|NA|TRBV29-1|NA
CSVRQERNTGELFF
TGCAGCGTTCGGCAGGAAAGGAACACCGGGGAGCTGTTTTTT
>TRBJ2-5|once|TRBV4-3|NA
CASSQDTKQETQYF
TGCGCCAGCAGCCAAGATACTAAACAAGAGACCCAGTACTTC
>TRBJ1-3|NA|TRBV18|TRBD1
CASSPPGTVAFSGNTIYF
TGTGCCAGCTCACCGCCCGGGACAGTGGCTTTCTCTGGAAACACCATATATTTT
>TRBJ2-1|NA|TRBV5-4|NA
CASSLVKANEQFF
TGTGCCAGCAGCTTGGTGAAAGCGAATGAGCAGTTCTTC
>TRBJ1-2|NA|TRBV28|TRBD1
CASSIDRVYGYTF
TGTGCCAGCAGTATTGACAGGGTATATGGCTACACCTTC
>TRBJ2-7|NA|TRBV19|NA
CASRRGSLSYEQYF
TGTGCCAGTAGAAGGGGATCCCTTTCCTACGAGCAGTACTTC
>TRBJ2-1|NA|TRBV12-2|NA
CASRFSRGRGWDEQFF
TGTGCAAGTCGCTTTAGTAGAGGGAGGGGATGGGATGAGCAGTTCTTC
>TRBJ1-3|NA|TRBV29-1|NA
CSVDVPESSGNTIYF
TGCAGCGTTGACGTGCCGGAGAGCTCTGGAAACACCATATATTTT
>TRBJ2-2|NA|TRBV9|NA
CASSPRGGENTGELFF
TGTGCCAGCAGCCCCAGGGGTGGCGAGAACACCGGGGAGCTGTTTTTT
>TRBJ2-7|NA|TRBV10-3|TRBD1
CAIGGQLSYEQYF
TGTGCCATCGGGGGACAGCTCTCCTACGAGCAGTACTTC
>TRBJ2-7|NA|TRBV7-6|TRBD2
CASSLELAGGRSYEQYF
TGTGCCAGCAGCTTAGAACTAGCGGGGGGCCGATCCTACGAGCAGTACTTC
>TRBJ1-5|NA|TRBV12-5|NA
CASGLSGLNQPQHF
TGTGCTAGTGGTTTGAGCGGTCTCAATCAGCCCCAGCATTTT
>TRBJ1-2|once|TRBV4-2|NA
CASRLGQDSRRDGYTF
TGTGCCAGCAGACTCGGGCAGGACAGCCGGCGGGATGGCTACACCTTC
>TRBJ2-3|NA|TRBV7-8|TRBD1
CASSLARTGGWSYTQYF
TGTGCCAGCAGCTTAGCCCGGACAGGGGGATGGTCATATACGCAGTATTTT
>TRBJ1-4|NA|TRBV6-5|NA
CASSYSTVNEKLFF
TGTGCCAGCAGTTACAGTACAGTTAATGAAAAACTGTTTTTT
>TRBJ1-4|NA|TRBV5-4|TRBD1
CASSTTQGANEKLFF
TGTGCCAGCAGCACGACACAGGGGGCTAATGAAAAACTGTTTTTT
>TRBJ2-7|NA|TRBV6-5|NA
CASTDRGNSYEQYF
TGTGCCAGCACGGATAGGGGCAACTCCTACGAGCAGTACTTC
>TRBJ2-3|few|TRBV7-2|NA
CASSFPGYTDTQYF
TGTGCCAGCAGCTTTCCGGGATACACAGATACGCAGTATTTT
>TRBJ1-1|NA|TRBV2|NA
CASSEGGDTEAFF
TGTGCCAGCAGTGAGGGCGGGGACACTGAAGCTTTCTTT
>TRBJ1-4|NA|TRBV19|TRBD1
CASRRTGTGDEAATNEKLFF
TGTGCCAGTAGACGAACCGGGACAGGGGATGAGGCGGCAACTAATGAAAAACTGTTTTTT
>TRBJ1-2|NA|TRBV4-1|TRBD1
CASSPRGQGDYGYTF
TGCGCCAGCAGCCCCCGAGGACAGGGGGACTATGGCTACACCTTC
>TRBJ1-3|NA|TRBV7-9|TRBD1
CASSSTGVGNTIYF
TGTGCCAGCAGCTCGACAGGGGTTGGAAACACCATATATTTT
>TRBJ1-1|NA|TRBV2|NA
CASSDHSGYTEAFF
TGTGCCAGCAGCGACCATTCAGGGTACACTGAAGCTTTCTTT
>TRBJ2-3|NA|TRBV10-1|TRBD1
CASSESKGAADTQYF
TGCGCCAGCAGTGAGTCGAAGGGGGCCGCAGATACGCAGTATTTT
>TRBJ1-5|few|TRBV28|NA
CASSFGGLSNQPQHF
TGTGCCAGCAGTTTCGGGGGGCTTAGCAATCAGCCCCAGCATTTT
>TRBJ1-1|NA|TRBV7-9|TRBD1
CASSSLRARQGAGTEAFF
TGTGCCAGCAGCTCCTTAAGGGCACGACAGGGGGCGGGCACTGAAGCTTTCTTT
>TRBJ2-5|NA|TRBV1|NA
CTSSPYTGTAQETQYF
TGCACCAGCAGCCCTTACACCGGGACAGCTCAAGAGACCCAGTACTTC
>TRBJ2-1|NA|TRBV3-1/TRBV3-2|NA
CASSHSGQQLGGDEQFF
TGTGCCAGCAGTCATTCAGGGCAACAATTGGGTGGCGATGAGCAGTTCTTC
>TRBJ2-5|NA|TRBV24-1|NA
CATSDPGIETQYF
TGTGCCACCAGTGACCCCGGGATTGAGACCCAGTACTTC
>TRBJ2-1|NA|TRBV1|NA
CTPGGEGQFF
TGCACCCCGGGGGGGGAAGGGCAGTTCTTC
>TRBJ2-7|NA|TRBV5-1|NA
CASSLAQNYEQYF
TGCGCCAGCAGCTTGGCCCAAAACTACGAGCAGTACTTC
>TRBJ2-5|NA|TRBV5-1|NA
CASSSPGEETQYF
TGCGCCAGCAGCTCCCCCGGGGAGGAGACCCAGTACTTC
>TRBJ2-4|once|TRBV9|NA
CASSGGPVSNIQYF
TGTGCCAGCAGCGGGGGGCCCGTCTCAAACATTCAGTACTTC
>TRBJ2-7|NA|TRBV6-5|TRBD1
CASQRDSSYEQYF
TGTGCCAGCCAAAGGGACAGCTCCTACGAGCAGTACTTC
>TRBJ2-1|NA|TRBV10-3|TRBD2
CAISESILAGGGFF
TGTGCCATCAGTGAGTCGATCCTAGCGGGGGGCGGGTTCTTC
>TRBJ2-7|NA|TRBV4-1|NA
CASSRSTGSTEQYF
TGCGCCAGCAGCCGATCAACAGGGTCGACCGAGCAGTACTTC
>TRBJ2-1|NA|TRBV11-2|TRBD2
CASSPTRLAGVYNEQFF
TGTGCCAGCAGCCCCACCCGGCTAGCGGGGGTTTACAATGAGCAGTTCTTC
>TRBJ2-6|NA|TRBV7-9|NA
CASSLGVGGGGANVLTF
TGTGCCAGCAGCTTAGGAGTCGGGGGAGGTGGGGCCAACGTCCTGACTTTC
>TRBJ2-1|NA|TRBV7-2|NA
CASSSNRYEQFF
TGTGCCAGCAGCTCCAACAGGTATGAGCAGTTCTTC
>TRBJ1-3|once|TRBV28|NA
CATEGGSGNTIYF
TGTGCCACCGAGGGTGGCTCTGGAAACACCATATATTTT
>TRBJ1-6|once|TRBV9|NA
CASSGGGTGAPLHF
TGTGCCAGCAGCGGGGGGGGGACGGGTGCACCCCTCCACTTT
>TRBJ2-5|NA|TRBV9|TRBD1
CASSVSGDRGQETQYF
TGTGCCAGCAGCGTAAGCGGGGACAGGGGGCAAGAGACCCAGTACTTC
>TRBJ2-7|NA|TRBV29-1|NA
CSVEFATAYEQYF
TGCAGCGTTGAATTTGCGACAGCCTACGAGCAGTACTTC
>TRBJ1-4|NA|TRBV7-2|TRBD1
CASSLGEGGQGARKLFF
TGTGCCAGCAGCTTAGGGGAGGGAGGACAGGGGGCGCGAAAACTGTTTTTT
>TRBJ1-4|once|TRBV5-1|NA
CASSSGLTNEKLFF
TGCGCCAGCAGCTCGGGACTGACTAATGAAAAACTGTTTTTT
>TRBJ1-2|NA|TRBV19|TRBD1
CASSPGTGGFYGYTF
TGTGCCAGTAGTCCTGGGACAGGGGGCTTCTATGGCTACACCTTC
>TRBJ1-6|NA|TRBV10-3|TRBD1
CAISESLGGNSPLHF
TGTGCCATCAGTGAGTCGCTAGGGGGCAATTCACCCCTCCACTTT
>TRBJ1-6|NA|TRBV2|NA
CASSRAHSNNSPLHF
TGTGCCAGCAGCAGGGCTCACTCCAATAATTCACCCCTCCACTTT
>TRBJ2-1|few|TRBV2|TRBD2
CASGLAGANEQFF
TGTGCCAGCGGACTAGCGGGGGCCAATGAGCAGTTCTTC
>TRBJ1-3|once|TRBV12-3/TRBV12-4|NA
CASRPGLNTIYF
TGTGCCAGCAGACCGGGATTAAACACCATATATTTT
>TRBJ1-2|NA|TRBV6-2/TRBV6-3|TRBD1
CASSDRVNYGYTF
TGTGCCAGCAGCGACAGGGTTAACTATGGCTACACCTTC
>TRBJ2-1|NA|TRBV12-3/TRBV12-4|NA
CASSDQGFNEQFF
TGTGCCAGCAGTGACCAGGGTTTCAATGAGCAGTTCTTC
>TRBJ2-3|NA|TRBV7-9|NA
CASSYMLGGSTDTQYF
TGTGCCAGCAGCTACATGTTGGGGGGTAGCACAGATACGCAGTATTTT
>TRBJ2-3|NA|TRBV5-1|TRBD2
CASSLRGGQGDTQYF
TGCGCCAGCAGCTTGCGGGGGGGCCAAGGAGATACGCAGTATTTT
>TRBJ1-2|NA|TRBV6-4|TRBD1
CASSPDRDPYGYTF
TGTGCCAGCAGCCCCGACAGGGACCCTTATGGCTACACCTTC